The 32 T cell receptor beta chains below all came from one sample that was sequenced in a study of blood T cell repertoires in COVID-19. Only in-frame clones appear in the TCRdb table, and some are missing; sequencing was by immunoSEQ multiplex PCR. The sample records 140,000 or so clones, 80% to 90% being singletons. Sequencing was performed on peripheral blood. The receptors stem from a woman between 45 and 65 years old with acute or convalescent COVID-19.

This clone has more than one count but fewer than ten. The chain employs TRBV4-2 and TRBJ1-4; TRBD1 agrees at 10 bases. Trimming removed 4 bases from V and 5 bases from J; junction bases left unmatched: 10. The CDR3 covers 17 residues. Germline V CDR1 and CDR2: LGHNA, YNFKEQ. The CDR3 DNA sequence: TGTGCCAGCAGCCTTGGGACAGGGGACCCACTCAATGAAAAACTGTTTTTT. This gives the protein CASSLGTGDPLNEKLFF.

The chain joins TRBV9 to TRBJ1-2; perhaps TRBD1 as D (6 bases). V lost 0 bases, J lost 0 bases, and 15 bases lay in between. Looked up from germline, CDR1 is SGDLS and CDR2 is YYNGEE. This CDR3 is built from 17 residues. The CDR3 loop is CASSVASDSPANYGYTF. For the CDR3, the DNA is TGTGCCAGCAGCGTAGCGTCGGACAGTCCAGCTAACTATGGCTACACCTTC.

V gene TRBV19 combines with J gene TRBJ1-1; D might be TRBD1 (5 bases). Trimming pared 3 bases from V and 3 bases from J, leaving 17 bases between. This CDR3 comprises 16 residues. CDR1 LNHDA and CDR2 SQIVND come from the germline V gene (reference sequence). The CDR3 sequence: CASSMSSGALDTEAFF. CDR3 bases: TGTGCCAGTAGTATGAGTTCTGGGGCGCTTGACACTGAAGCTTTCTTT.

The chain joins TRBV20-1 to TRBJ2-7; 7 nucleotides line up with TRBD1. CDR1 is DFQATT, CDR2 SNEGSKA, per germline (reference sequence). V shed 3 bases and J 2 bases; nucleotides not matched to a gene: 13. The CDR3 has 16 amino acids. The DNA for the CDR3 is TGCAGTGCTAGTTCATCTGGGGACAGAAATCCCTACGAGCAGTACTTC. Protein sequence: CSASSSGDRNPYEQYF.

The chain links TRBV10-1 to TRBJ2-1; TRBD1 might be the D (6 bases). V was trimmed by 3 bases and J by 3 bases, leaving 15 bases between them. CDR1 and CDR2 (germline): WNHNN, SYGVQD (reference sequence). The CDR3 runs to 16 residues. The CDR3 DNA sequence: TGCGCCAGCAGTGAACAGGGAAGGGGTCTCTACAATGAGCAGTTCTTC. Its protein product is CASSEQGRGLYNEQFF.

The chain uses TRBV28 and TRBJ1-5, with 11 bases fitting TRBD1. The CDR3 runs to 14 residues. Germline trimming cut 10 bases from V and 5 bases from J; bases unmatched to any gene: 7. The germline CDR1 and CDR2 sequences are MDHEN and SYDVKM. As DNA, the CDR3 is TGTGCCATCGGGGACAGGGGGGATCATCAGCCCCAGCATTTT. Protein sequence: CAIGDRGDHQPQHF.

The rearrangement links TRBV7-3 to TRBJ1-5; D ambiguous. The germline CDR1 and CDR2 sequences are SGHTA and FQGTGA. V lost 1 base and J 0 bases, leaving 7 bases between the germline ends. This CDR3 contains 15 residues. The CDR3 reads CASSLNSYSNQPQHF. CDR3 in DNA: TGTGCCAGCAGCTTAAATAGTTATAGCAATCAGCCCCAGCATTTT.

The chain is built from TRBV6-2 or TRBV6-3 and TRBJ2-3; 13 nucleotides match TRBD2. Germline-derived CDR1 and CDR2 are MNHEY and SVGEGT. Trimming took 0 bases from V and 4 from J; bases not matched to a gene: 1. CDR3 size: 16 residues. The CDR3 nucleotides read TGTGCCAGCAGTTACTCACTAGCGGGGGGGCCAGATACGCAGTATTTT. Translating it yields CASSYSLAGGPDTQYF.

This chain uses TRBV19 with TRBJ1-5; D is perhaps TRBD1 (6 bases). Trimming cost V 4 bases and J 1 base, with 17 bases left between them. The V gene's germline CDR1 is LNHDA and CDR2 SQIVND (reference sequence). The CDR3 runs 17 residues. CDR3 nucleotide sequence: TGTGCCAGTAGTACGACGACAGGCCCAGGAAGCAATCAGCCCCAGCATTTT. Its translation: CASSTTTGPGSNQPQHF.

The chain recombines TRBV7-2 with TRBJ1-1; no definite D call. Germline V lookup: CDR1 SGHTA, CDR2 FQGNSA. This CDR3 contains 15 residues. Trimming took off 1 base at V and 6 bases at J, with 15 bases between the two ends. The CDR3: CASSLGFSGLAEAFF. In DNA form, the CDR3 reads TGTGCCAGCAGCTTAGGATTTTCGGGATTGGCTGAAGCTTTCTTT.

This chain links TRBV30 with TRBJ2-5; 7 positions match TRBD2. The CDR3 has 14 amino acids. Trimming took 2 bases from V and 1 from J; bases not matched to a gene: 4. Germline V lookup: CDR1 GTSNPN, CDR2 SVGIG (reference sequence). CDR3 region: CAWSMGGTQETQYF. CDR3 DNA sequence: TGTGCCTGGAGTATGGGGGGGACCCAAGAGACCCAGTACTTC.

This clone was counted once. The chain employs TRBV5-4 and TRBJ2-1; TRBD2 matches at 10 bases. Germline CDR1 SGHNT, CDR2 YYREEE (reference sequence). The ends lost 1 base at V and 7 bases at J; junction bases unmatched: 5. The CDR3 spans 15 residues. The DNA for the CDR3 is TGTGCCAGCAGCTTGAAGCGGGGGGGGGATAATGAGCAGTTCTTC. It codes for CASSLKRGGDNEQFF.

This sequence joins TRBV6-5 and TRBJ2-1; 9 bases are shared with TRBD2. The germline gives CDR1 MNHEY, CDR2 SVGAGI. V shed 6 bases, J shed 6 bases, and the junction held 9 bases outside the gene matches. The CDR3 runs to 15 residues. CDR3: CASSPGAGGSNEQFF. In DNA form, the CDR3 reads TGTGCCAGCAGCCCCGGGGCGGGAGGGTCCAATGAGCAGTTCTTC.

This clone was detected once. The chain combines TRBV7-2 with TRBJ2-7, with D maybe TRBD1 (5 bases). Germline CDR1 reads SGHTA; CDR2 reads FQGNSA. The CDR3 has 16 residues. V lost 1 base and J lost 5, with 18 bases in between. This chain's CDR3 is CASSLEGTGPPDEQYF. CDR3 bases: TGTGCCAGCAGCTTAGAGGGCACAGGTCCCCCGGACGAGCAGTACTTC.

This chain joins TRBV11-2 and TRBJ2-2, with 12 bases aligning to TRBD2. Germline assignment: CDR1 SGHAT and CDR2 FQNNGV. The V segment lost 0 bases and the J segment 2 bases; nucleotides outside the gene matches: 4. The CDR3 is made up of 18 amino acids. The CDR3 here is CASSLDRLAGANTGELFF. The CDR3 coding sequence is TGTGCCAGCAGCTTAGACCGACTAGCGGGAGCCAACACCGGGGAGCTGTTTTTT.

The genes are TRBV10-3 and TRBJ1-2; D is uncertain. V shed 3 bases and J shed 0 bases, with 17 bases lying between them. The CDR3 runs 17 residues. Looked up from germline, CDR1 is ENHRY and CDR2 is SYGVKD. The CDR3 protein is CAISEVQAALTNYGYTF. CDR3 in DNA: TGTGCCATCAGTGAAGTCCAGGCAGCCCTTACTAACTATGGCTACACCTTC.

The V gene is TRBV6-5, the J gene TRBJ1-2, with D tentatively TRBD1 (6 bases). Germline-derived CDR1 and CDR2 are MNHEY and SVGAGI. The CDR3 is made up of 16 amino acids. Trimming took off 0 bases at V and 2 bases at J, with 13 bases between the two ends. The CDR3 protein is CASSYSSIGQNYGYTF. CDR3 DNA sequence: TGTGCCAGCAGTTACTCGAGTATTGGACAGAACTATGGCTACACCTTC.

This clone was picked up a small number of times. The chain has TRBV7-9 and TRBJ1-2, with D uncertain. The length of the CDR3 is 15 residues. V was trimmed by 1 base and J by 8 bases, leaving 17 bases between them. From germline, CDR1 is SEHNR and CDR2 FQNEAQ (reference sequence). CDR3 protein: CASSLDLAESKGYTF. The CDR3 nucleotides are TGTGCCAGCAGCTTAGATCTAGCGGAGTCCAAGGGCTACACCTTC. Filled out from reference TRBV7-9 and TRBJ1-2, the complete variable domain reads DTGVSQNPRHKITKRGQNVTFRCDPISEHNRLYWYRQTLGQGPEFLTYFQNEAQLEKSRLLSDRFSAERPKGSFSTLEIQRTEQGDSAMYLCASSLDLAESKGYTFGSGTRLTVV.

V is TRBV4-2 and J is TRBJ2-1; a weak D match, TRBD1 (6 bases). Germline V CDR1 and CDR2: LGHNA, YNFKEQ. This CDR3 is built from 16 residues. Trimming took 2 bases from V and 0 from J, leaving 11 bases between them. The CDR3 DNA follows: TGTGCCAGCAGCCAACCCGACAGGAGCTCCTACAATGAGCAGTTCTTC. Translated: CASSQPDRSSYNEQFF.

The chain uses TRBV10-2 and TRBJ2-5; maybe TRBD2 (7 bases). Germline V lookup: CDR1 WSHSY, CDR2 SAAADI. The CDR3 covers 15 residues. The DNA of the CDR3 is TGCGCACGAACCCAAGGGGGGGGCACCAAAGAGACCCAGTACTTC. This codes for CARTQGGGTKETQYF.

The chain joins TRBV12-3 or TRBV12-4 to TRBJ2-3; D perhaps matches TRBD2 (6 bases). Trimming removed 10 bases at V and 0 bases at J, with 11 bases between. The CDR3 totals 13 residues. The CDR3 loop is CATGGRSTDTQYF. DNA for the CDR3: TGTGCCACCGGGGGACGGAGCACAGATACGCAGTATTTT.

The chain links TRBV5-8 to TRBJ1-1, with 8 bases matching TRBD1. CDR3 length: 14 amino acids. Trimming took 1 base from V and 10 from J; bases not matched to a gene: 9. CDR1 and CDR2 (germline): SGHTS, YDEGEE. CDR3 nucleotides: TGTGCCAGCAGCTTGCCAAACAGGGGGTGGGGAGCTTTCTTT. It codes for CASSLPNRGWGAFF. Full variable domain (missing parts from reference TRBV5-8 and TRBJ1-1): EAGVTQSPTHLIKTRGQQATLRCSPISGHTSVYWYQQALGLGLQFLLWYDEGEERNRGNFPPRFSGRQFPNYSSELNVNALELEDSALYLCASSLPNRGWGAFFGQGTRLTVV.

The chain links TRBV12-5 to TRBJ2-7; tentative D call: TRBD1 (5 bases). V was cut by 5 bases and J by 3 bases, with 11 bases left in between. Germline values: CDR1 LGHNT, CDR2 FRNRAP. There are 13 residues in the CDR3. Written as DNA, the CDR3 is TGTGCTAGTGGTCCCTCAAGGGGCTACGAGCAGTACTTC. Translation gives CASGPSRGYEQYF.

This clone was detected once. The gene calls are TRBV9 and TRBJ2-5, with D possibly TRBD1 on 6 matching bases. From germline, CDR1 is SGDLS and CDR2 YYNGEE. The CDR3 contains 15 residues. With 4 bases removed from V and 1 base from J, the gap between germline ends came to 14 bases. CDR3 region: CASSRGGTPQETQYF. The CDR3 DNA is TGTGCCAGCAGCAGAGGTGGGACACCCCAAGAGACCCAGTACTTC.

The chain is built from TRBV12-3 or TRBV12-4 and TRBJ2-1; D is perhaps TRBD2 (5 bases). CDR3 size: 12 residues. The ends were cut back, 5 bases at V and 8 bases at J, with 10 bases in the middle. CDR3 sequence: CASSHREHEQFF. The CDR3, as DNA: TGTGCCAGCAGTCACCGGGAACATGAGCAGTTCTTC.

V and J are TRBV29-1 and TRBJ2-7; maybe TRBD1 (5 bases). V gave up 0 bases and J gave up 2 bases, with 8 bases separating them. In germline, CDR1 is SQVTM, CDR2 ANQGSEA. The CDR3 runs 13 residues. The CDR3 loop is CSVEDTGTYEQYF. The CDR3 DNA reads as TGCAGCGTTGAAGACACAGGCACCTACGAGCAGTACTTC.

This sequence joins TRBV7-8 and TRBJ1-1; D is possibly TRBD1 (6 bases). The germline V gene encodes CDR1 SGHVS and CDR2 FQNEAQ. V dropped 1 base and J dropped 6 bases, with 9 bases sitting between them. The length of the CDR3 is 13 residues. CDR3 protein: CASSLDRVPEAFF. The CDR3 coding sequence is TGTGCCAGCAGCTTAGACAGGGTCCCTGAAGCTTTCTTT.

This chain links TRBV10-1 with TRBJ2-1; D unresolved. V shed 5 bases and J shed 0 bases, with 11 bases lying between them. There are 15 residues in the CDR3. Per germline, CDR1 WNHNN and CDR2 SYGVQD (reference sequence). This chain's CDR3 is CASSPLGSSYNEQFF. The CDR3 bases are TGCGCCAGCAGTCCTCTAGGAAGCTCCTACAATGAGCAGTTCTTC.

The chain is built from TRBV7-9 and TRBJ2-7, with 8 bases identical to TRBD2. Germline values: CDR1 SEHNR, CDR2 FQNEAQ (reference sequence). This CDR3 is built from 16 residues. V shed 2 bases, J shed 5 bases, and the junction held 11 bases outside the gene matches. The CDR3 sequence is CASSLYYRGGYNEQYF. The CDR3 bases are TGTGCCAGCAGCTTATACTACCGGGGGGGCTATAACGAGCAGTACTTC.

The chain uses TRBV5-6 and TRBJ2-7; D is unclear. Germline loops: CDR1 SGHDT, CDR2 YYEEEE. The CDR3 totals 16 residues. The V gene lost 4 bases and the J gene lost 2 bases, with 19 bases spanning the gap. CDR3 coding DNA: TGTGCCAGCAGCCTCCTAGGCACTTCTACTACCTACGAGCAGTACTTC. Its protein product is CASSLLGTSTTYEQYF.

In this sample, this clone turned up once. The chain carries TRBV19 and TRBJ1-2; 7 bases are shared with TRBD1. The CDR3 is 14 amino acids. V dropped 6 bases and J dropped 7; count of bases not matched to a gene: 11. The germline CDR1 and CDR2 sequences are LNHDA and SQIVND (reference sequence). CDR3 loop: CASRVQGPNGGYTF. CDR3 bases: TGTGCCAGTAGAGTACAGGGGCCAAACGGTGGCTACACCTTC.

The chain has TRBV9 and TRBJ2-1, with D tentatively TRBD2 (6 bases). The CDR3 sequence is 15 residues long. Trimming stripped 1 base from V and 4 bases from J, with 12 bases between. From germline, CDR1 is SGDLS and CDR2 YYNGEE. CDR3 nucleotide sequence: TGTGCCAGCAGCGTAAGAGCGGCGGGATACAATGAGCAGTTCTTC. This translates into CASSVRAAGYNEQFF.